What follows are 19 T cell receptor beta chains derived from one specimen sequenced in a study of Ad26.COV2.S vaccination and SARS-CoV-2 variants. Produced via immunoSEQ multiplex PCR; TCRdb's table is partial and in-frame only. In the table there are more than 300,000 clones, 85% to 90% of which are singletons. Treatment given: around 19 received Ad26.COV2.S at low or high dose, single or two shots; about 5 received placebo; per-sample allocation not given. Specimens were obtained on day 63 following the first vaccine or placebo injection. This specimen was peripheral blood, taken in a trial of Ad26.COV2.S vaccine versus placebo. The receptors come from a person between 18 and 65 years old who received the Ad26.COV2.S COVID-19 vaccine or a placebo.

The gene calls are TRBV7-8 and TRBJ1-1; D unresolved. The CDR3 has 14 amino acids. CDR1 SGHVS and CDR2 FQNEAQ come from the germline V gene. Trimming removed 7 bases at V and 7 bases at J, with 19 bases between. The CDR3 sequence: CASTLAGRSVEAFF. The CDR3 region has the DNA TGTGCCAGCACCCTAGCCGGGCGGTCCGTTGAAGCTTTCTTT.

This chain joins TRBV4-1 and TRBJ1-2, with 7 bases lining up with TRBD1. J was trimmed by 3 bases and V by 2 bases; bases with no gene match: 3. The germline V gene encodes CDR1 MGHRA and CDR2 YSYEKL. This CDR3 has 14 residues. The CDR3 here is CASSQNRGDYGYTF. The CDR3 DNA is TGCGCCAGCAGCCAAAACAGGGGTGACTATGGCTACACCTTC.

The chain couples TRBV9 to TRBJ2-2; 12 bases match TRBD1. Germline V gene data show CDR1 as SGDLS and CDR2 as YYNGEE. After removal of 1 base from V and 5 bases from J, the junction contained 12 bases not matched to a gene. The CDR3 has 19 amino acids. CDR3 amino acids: CASSVTWGTGGARTGELFF. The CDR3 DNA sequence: TGTGCCAGCAGCGTAACCTGGGGGACAGGGGGCGCCCGGACCGGGGAGCTGTTTTTT.

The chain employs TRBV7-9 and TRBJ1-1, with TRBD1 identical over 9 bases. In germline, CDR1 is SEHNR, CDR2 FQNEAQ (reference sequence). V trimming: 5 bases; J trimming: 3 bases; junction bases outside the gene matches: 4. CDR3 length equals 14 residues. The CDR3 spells CASSIQGADTEAFF. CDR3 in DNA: TGTGCCAGCAGCATACAGGGGGCGGACACTGAAGCTTTCTTT. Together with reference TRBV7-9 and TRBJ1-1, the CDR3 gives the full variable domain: DTGVSQNPRHKITKRGQNVTFRCDPISEHNRLYWYRQTLGQGPEFLTYFQNEAQLEKSRLLSDRFSAERPKGSFSTLEIQRTEQGDSAMYLCASSIQGADTEAFFGQGTRLTVV.

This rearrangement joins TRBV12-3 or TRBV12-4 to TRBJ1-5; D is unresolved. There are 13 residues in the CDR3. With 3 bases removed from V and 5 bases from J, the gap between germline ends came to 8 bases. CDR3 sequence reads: CASSFGRDQPQHF. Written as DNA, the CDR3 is TGTGCCAGCAGTTTTGGCCGAGATCAGCCCCAGCATTTT.

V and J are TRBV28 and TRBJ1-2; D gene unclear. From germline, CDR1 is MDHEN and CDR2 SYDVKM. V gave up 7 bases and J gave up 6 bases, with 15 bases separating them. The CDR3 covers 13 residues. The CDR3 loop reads CASNTLRTHGYTF. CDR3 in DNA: TGTGCCAGCAACACCCTCCGGACGCATGGCTACACCTTC.

The CDR3 bases are TGCGCCAGCAGCCAAGATATGGGAGACTCTCCCTATGGCTACACCTTC. This codes for CASSQDMGDSPYGYTF. The rearrangement links TRBV4-3 to TRBJ1-2; D remains ambiguous. The V gene's germline CDR1 is LGHNA and CDR2 YSLEER. This CDR3 contains 16 residues. Trimming took 0 bases from V and 4 from J, leaving 15 bases between them.

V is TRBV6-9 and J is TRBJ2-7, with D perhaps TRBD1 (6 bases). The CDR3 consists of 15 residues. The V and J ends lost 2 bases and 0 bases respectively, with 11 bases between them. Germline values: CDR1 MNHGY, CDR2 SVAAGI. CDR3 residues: CASSYRTVSSYEQYF. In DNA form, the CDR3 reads TGTGCCAGCAGTTATCGGACAGTTAGCTCCTACGAGCAGTACTTC.

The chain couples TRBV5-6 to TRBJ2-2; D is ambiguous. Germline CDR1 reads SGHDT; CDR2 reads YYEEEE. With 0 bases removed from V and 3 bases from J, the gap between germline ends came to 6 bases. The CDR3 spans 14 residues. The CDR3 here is CASSLEMYTGELFF. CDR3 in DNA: TGTGCCAGCAGCTTGGAAATGTACACCGGGGAGCTGTTTTTT.

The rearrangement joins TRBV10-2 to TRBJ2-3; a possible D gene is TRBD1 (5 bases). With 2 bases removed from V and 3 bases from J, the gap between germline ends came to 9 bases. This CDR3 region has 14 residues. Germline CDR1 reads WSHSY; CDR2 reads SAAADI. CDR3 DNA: TGCGCCAGCAGTGAGGGCAGGGTAACAGATACGCAGTATTTT. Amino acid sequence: CASSEGRVTDTQYF.

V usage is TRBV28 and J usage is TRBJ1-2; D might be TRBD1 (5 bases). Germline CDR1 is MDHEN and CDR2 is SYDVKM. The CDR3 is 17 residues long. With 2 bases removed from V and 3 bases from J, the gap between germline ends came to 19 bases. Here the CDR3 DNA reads TGTGCCAGCAGTTTAATAAGTGGGGGAGTAGAGGACTATGGCTACACCTTC. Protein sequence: CASSLISGGVEDYGYTF.

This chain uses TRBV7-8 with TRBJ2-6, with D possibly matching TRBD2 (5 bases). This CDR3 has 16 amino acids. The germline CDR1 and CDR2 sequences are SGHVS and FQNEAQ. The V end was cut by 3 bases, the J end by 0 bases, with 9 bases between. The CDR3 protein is CASSFWRSSGANVLTF. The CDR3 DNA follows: TGTGCCAGCAGCTTTTGGAGGAGCTCTGGGGCCAACGTCCTGACTTTC.

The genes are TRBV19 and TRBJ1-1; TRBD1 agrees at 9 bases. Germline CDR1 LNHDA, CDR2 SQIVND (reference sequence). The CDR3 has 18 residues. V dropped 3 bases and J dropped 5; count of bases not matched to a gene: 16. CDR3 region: CASSIIGDRAGVGTEAFF. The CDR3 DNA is TGTGCCAGTAGTATTATAGGGGACAGGGCTGGGGTTGGGACTGAAGCTTTCTTT.

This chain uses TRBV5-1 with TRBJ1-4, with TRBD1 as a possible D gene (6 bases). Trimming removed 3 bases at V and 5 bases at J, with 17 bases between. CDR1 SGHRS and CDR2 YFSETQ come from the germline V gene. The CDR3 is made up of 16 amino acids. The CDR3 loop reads CASSSQAGDLNEKLFF. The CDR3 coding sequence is TGCGCCAGCAGCTCCCAGGCAGGGGACTTGAATGAAAAACTGTTTTTT.

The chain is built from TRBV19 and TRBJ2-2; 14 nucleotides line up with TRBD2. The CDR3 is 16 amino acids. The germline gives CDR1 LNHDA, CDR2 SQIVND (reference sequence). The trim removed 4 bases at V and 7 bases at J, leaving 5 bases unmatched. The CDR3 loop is CASSRGLAGEGGELFF. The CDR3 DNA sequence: TGTGCCAGTAGTAGGGGACTAGCGGGAGAAGGCGGGGAGCTGTTTTTT. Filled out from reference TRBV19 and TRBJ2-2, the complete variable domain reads DGGITQSPKYLFRKEGQNVTLSCEQNLNHDAMYWYRQDPGQGLRLIYYSQIVNDFQKGDIAEGYSVSREKKESFPLTVTSAQKNPTAFYLCASSRGLAGEGGELFFGEGSRLTVL.

The DNA for the CDR3 is TGTGCCAGCAGCTTAGTAGGGGGTGGTTTGGACGAGCAGTACTTC. Its translation is CASSLVGGGLDEQYF. This rearrangement joins TRBV7-2 to TRBJ2-7; tentatively, D is TRBD1 (6 bases). Germline CDR1 and CDR2: SGHTA and FQGNSA. CDR3 length: 15 residues. V lost 1 base and J lost 5, with 15 bases in between.

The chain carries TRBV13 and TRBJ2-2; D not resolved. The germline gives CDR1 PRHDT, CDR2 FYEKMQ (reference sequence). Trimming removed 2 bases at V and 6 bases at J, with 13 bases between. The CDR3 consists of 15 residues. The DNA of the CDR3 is TGTGCCAGCAGCTTACCCAGTGCCCTTTCCGGGGAGCTGTTTTTT. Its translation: CASSLPSALSGELFF. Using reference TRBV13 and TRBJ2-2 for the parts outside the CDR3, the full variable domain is AAGVIQSPRHLIKEKRETATLKCYPIPRHDTVYWYQQGPGQDPQFLISFYEKMQSDKGSIPDRFSAQQFSDYHSELNMSSLELGDSALYFCASSLPSALSGELFFGEGSRLTVL.

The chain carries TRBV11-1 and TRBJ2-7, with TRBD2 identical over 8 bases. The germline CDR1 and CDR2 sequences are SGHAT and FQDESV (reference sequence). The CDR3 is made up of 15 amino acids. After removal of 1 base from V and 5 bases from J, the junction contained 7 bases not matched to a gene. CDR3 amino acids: CASSLVAGGRDEQYF. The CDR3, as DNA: TGTGCCAGCAGCTTAGTCGCGGGGGGAAGAGACGAGCAGTACTTC.

The CDR3 region has the DNA TGTGCCAGCAGCCCCTATAGTCGGGCTGAGCAGTACTTC. Amino acid sequence: CASSPYSRAEQYF. The chain recombines TRBV14 with TRBJ2-7; unclear D gene. The CDR3 sequence is 13 residues long. Trimming shortened V by 4 bases and J by 7 bases, and 14 bases separated the two germline ends. The germline V gene has CDR1 SGHDN and CDR2 FVKESK.